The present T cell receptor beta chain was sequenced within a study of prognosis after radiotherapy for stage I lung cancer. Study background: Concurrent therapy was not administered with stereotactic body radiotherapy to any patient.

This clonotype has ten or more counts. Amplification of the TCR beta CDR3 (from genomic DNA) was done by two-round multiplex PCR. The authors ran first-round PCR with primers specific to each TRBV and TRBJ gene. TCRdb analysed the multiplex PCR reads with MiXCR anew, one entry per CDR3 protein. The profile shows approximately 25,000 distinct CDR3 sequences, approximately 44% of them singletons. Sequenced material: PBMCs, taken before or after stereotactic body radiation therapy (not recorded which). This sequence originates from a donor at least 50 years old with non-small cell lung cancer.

The CDR3 loop is CASSIGGFSGELFF. The CDR3 nucleotides are TGTGCCAGTAGTATAGGTGGCTTCTCCGGGGAGCTGTTTTTT. V and J are TRBV19 and TRBJ2-2; D is unclear. Trimming took off 1 base at V and 6 bases at J, with 9 bases between the two ends. The CDR3 is made up of 14 amino acids. The germline CDR1 and CDR2 sequences are LNHDA and SQIVND (reference sequence).